Reported below is one TCR beta chain. Its antigen is unidentified. Here immunoSEQ multiplex PCR was the method, and the copy in TCRdb shows in-frame clones only, minus some. This sample has about 680,000 clones, with roughly 90% found just once. The record originates from a study of Ad26.COV2.S vaccination and SARS-CoV-2 variants. At the level of the study: Donor participated within the Ad26.COV2.S arm of the COV1001 trial. Intramuscular Ad26.COV2.S doses were given once or twice, 56 days apart. General study points: Substantial breadth was reportedly displayed by spike-specific CD8+ and CD4+ T cell responses after vaccination.

The treatment: about 20 received Ad26.COV2.S at low or high dose, single or two shots; 5 received placebo; per-sample allocation not given. Day 63 after the first injection of vaccine or placebo was the sampling time. Expression of Wuhan-strain SARS-CoV-2 spike came from the Ad26 vector that formed the vaccine. The clonotype originates from a person aged 18 to 65 who received the Ad26.COV2.S COVID-19 vaccine or a placebo. Here the sequenced sample was peripheral blood, taken in a trial of Ad26.COV2.S vaccine versus placebo.

CDR3 nucleotide sequence: TGTGCCAGCAGCTTAGGGAGTAGCGGGCCCTACGAGCAGTACTTC. Its protein product is CASSLGSSGPYEQYF. The chain links TRBV11-3 to TRBJ2-7, with 7 bases aligning to TRBD2. The CDR3 totals 15 residues. Germline values: CDR1 SGHNT, CDR2 YENEEA. V was clipped by 1 base and J by 2 bases; unmatched bases: 5.